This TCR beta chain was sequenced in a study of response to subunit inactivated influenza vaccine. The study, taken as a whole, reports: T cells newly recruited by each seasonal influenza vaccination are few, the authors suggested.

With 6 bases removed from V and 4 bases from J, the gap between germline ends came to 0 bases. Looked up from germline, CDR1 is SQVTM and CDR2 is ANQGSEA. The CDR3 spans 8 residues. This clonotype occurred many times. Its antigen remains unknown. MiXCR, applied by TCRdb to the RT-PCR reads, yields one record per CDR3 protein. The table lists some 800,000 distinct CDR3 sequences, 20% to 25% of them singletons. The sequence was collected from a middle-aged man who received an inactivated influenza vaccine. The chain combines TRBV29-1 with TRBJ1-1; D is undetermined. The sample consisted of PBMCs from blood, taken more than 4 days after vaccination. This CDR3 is CSVTEAFF. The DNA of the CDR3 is TGCAGCGTCACTGAAGCTTTCTTT.